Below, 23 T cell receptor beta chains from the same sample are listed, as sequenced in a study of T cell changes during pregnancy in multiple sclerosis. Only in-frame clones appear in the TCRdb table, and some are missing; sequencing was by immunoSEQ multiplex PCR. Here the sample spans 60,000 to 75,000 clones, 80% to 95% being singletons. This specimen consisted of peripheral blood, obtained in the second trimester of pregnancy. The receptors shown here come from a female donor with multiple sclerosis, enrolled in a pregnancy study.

The CDR3, as DNA: TGTGCCAGCTCACCAATCGACTCCGACACCGGGGAGCTGTTTTTT. Translating it yields CASSPIDSDTGELFF. This chain connects TRBV18 to TRBJ2-2; no clear D. Trimming left V 2 bases short and J 3 bases short, with 10 bases between. From germline, CDR1 is KGHSH and CDR2 LQKENI. This CDR3 has 15 residues.

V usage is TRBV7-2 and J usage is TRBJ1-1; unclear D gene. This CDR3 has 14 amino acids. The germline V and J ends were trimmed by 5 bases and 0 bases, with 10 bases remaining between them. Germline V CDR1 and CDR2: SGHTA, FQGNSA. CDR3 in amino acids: CASSPGPLNTEAFF. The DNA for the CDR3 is TGTGCCAGCAGCCCCGGTCCTCTGAACACTGAAGCTTTCTTT.

The DNA of the CDR3 is TGTGCCAGCAGCTTGGACTCCCATAGCAATCAGCCCCAGCATTTT. It encodes CASSLDSHSNQPQHF. V is TRBV7-9 and J is TRBJ1-5; D gene uncertain. Trimming pared 3 bases from V and 0 bases from J, leaving 9 bases between. Per the germline V gene, CDR1 is SEHNR and CDR2 is FQNEAQ (reference sequence). The CDR3 has 15 amino acids.

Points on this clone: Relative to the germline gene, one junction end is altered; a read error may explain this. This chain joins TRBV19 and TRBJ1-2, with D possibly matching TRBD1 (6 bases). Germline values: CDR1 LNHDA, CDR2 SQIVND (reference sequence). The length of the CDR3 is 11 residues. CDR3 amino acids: CASSSYPRTVF. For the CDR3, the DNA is TGTGCCAGTAGTTCTTATCCCAGGACAGTCTTC.

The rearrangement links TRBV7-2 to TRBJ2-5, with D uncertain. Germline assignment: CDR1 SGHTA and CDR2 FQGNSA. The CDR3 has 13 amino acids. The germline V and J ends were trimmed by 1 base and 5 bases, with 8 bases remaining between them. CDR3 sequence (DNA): TGTGCCAGCAGCTTAGATCTGTTGGAGACCCAGTACTTC. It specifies CASSLDLLETQYF.

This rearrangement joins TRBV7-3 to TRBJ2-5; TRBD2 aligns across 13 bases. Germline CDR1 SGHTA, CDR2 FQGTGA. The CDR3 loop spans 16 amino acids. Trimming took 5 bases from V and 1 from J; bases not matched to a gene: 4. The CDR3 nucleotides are TGTGCCAGCAGCCCCGGGACTAGCGGGGCCCAAGAGACCCAGTACTTC. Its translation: CASSPGTSGAQETQYF.

The CDR3 is CASSPTGLRVNQPQHF. The DNA of the CDR3 is TGTGCCAGCAGCCCGACAGGGCTCCGTGTCAATCAGCCCCAGCATTTT. The genes are TRBV28 and TRBJ1-5; 7 bases align to TRBD1. The CDR3 consists of 16 residues. Germline V lookup: CDR1 MDHEN, CDR2 SYDVKM. J gave up 3 bases and V 6 bases, and 11 bases lay outside the gene matches.

The CDR3, as DNA: TGTGCCAGCAGGGGACAGGGTTCCGGTTCACCCCTCCACTTT. Its translation is CASRGQGSGSPLHF. This chain links TRBV6-1 with TRBJ1-6, with TRBD1 matching 9 bases. This CDR3 has 14 residues. The germline V gene encodes CDR1 MNHNS and CDR2 SASEGT. With V trimmed by 6 bases and J by 9 bases, 6 bases remained unmatched.

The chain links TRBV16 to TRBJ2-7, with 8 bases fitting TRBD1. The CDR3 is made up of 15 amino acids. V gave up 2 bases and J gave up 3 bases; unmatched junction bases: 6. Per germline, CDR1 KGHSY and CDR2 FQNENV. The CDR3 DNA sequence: TGTGCCAGCAGCCAAGGACAGGGCCTAGACTACGAGCAGTACTTC. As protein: CASSQGQGLDYEQYF.

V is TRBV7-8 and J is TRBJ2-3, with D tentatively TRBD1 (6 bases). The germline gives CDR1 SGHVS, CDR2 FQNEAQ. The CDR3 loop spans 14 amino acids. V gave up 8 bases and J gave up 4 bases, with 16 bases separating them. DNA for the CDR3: TGTGCCAGCGGTGCGCTAGCAGGGGCAGATACGCAGTATTTT. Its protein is CASGALAGADTQYF.

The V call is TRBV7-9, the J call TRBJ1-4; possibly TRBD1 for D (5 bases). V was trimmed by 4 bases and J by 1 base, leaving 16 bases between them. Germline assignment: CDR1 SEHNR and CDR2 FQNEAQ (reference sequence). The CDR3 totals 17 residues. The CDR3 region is CASSSATGGRTNEKLFF. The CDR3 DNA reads TGTGCCAGCAGCTCCGCTACCGGGGGGAGAACTAATGAAAAACTGTTTTTT.

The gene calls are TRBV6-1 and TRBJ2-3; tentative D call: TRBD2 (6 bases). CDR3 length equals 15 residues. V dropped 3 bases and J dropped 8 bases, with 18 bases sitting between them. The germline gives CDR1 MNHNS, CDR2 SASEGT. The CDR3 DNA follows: TGTGCCAGCAGTGATGTTCAAAGAGGGCGGGGTACGCAGTATTTT. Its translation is CASSDVQRGRGTQYF.

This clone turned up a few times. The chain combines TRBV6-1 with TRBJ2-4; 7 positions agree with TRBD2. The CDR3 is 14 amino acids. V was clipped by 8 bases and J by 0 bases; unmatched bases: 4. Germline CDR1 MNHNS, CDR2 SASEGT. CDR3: CASGRALAKNIQYF. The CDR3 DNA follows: TGTGCCAGCGGGAGGGCGTTAGCCAAAAACATTCAGTACTTC.

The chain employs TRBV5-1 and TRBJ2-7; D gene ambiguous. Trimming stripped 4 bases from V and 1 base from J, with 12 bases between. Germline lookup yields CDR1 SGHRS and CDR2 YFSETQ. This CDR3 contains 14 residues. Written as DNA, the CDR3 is TGCGCCAGCAGCCCCGAGGCCAGATCCTACGAGCAGTACTTC. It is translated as CASSPEARSYEQYF.

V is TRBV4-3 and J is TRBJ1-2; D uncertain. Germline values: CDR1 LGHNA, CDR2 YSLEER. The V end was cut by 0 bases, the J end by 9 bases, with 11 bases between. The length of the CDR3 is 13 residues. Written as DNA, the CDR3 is TGCGCCAGCAGCCAAGATTTTGCAGGTCGCTACACCTTC. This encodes CASSQDFAGRYTF.

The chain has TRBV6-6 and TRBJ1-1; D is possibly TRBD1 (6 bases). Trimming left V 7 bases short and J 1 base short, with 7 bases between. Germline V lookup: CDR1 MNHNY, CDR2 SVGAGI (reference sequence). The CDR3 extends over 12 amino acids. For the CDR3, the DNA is TGTGCCAGCACACAGGGGAACACTGAAGCTTTCTTT. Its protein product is CASTQGNTEAFF.

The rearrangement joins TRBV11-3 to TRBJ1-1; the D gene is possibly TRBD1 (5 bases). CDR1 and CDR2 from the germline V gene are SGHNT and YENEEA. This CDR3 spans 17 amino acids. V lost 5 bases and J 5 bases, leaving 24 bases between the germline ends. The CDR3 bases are TGTGCCAGCAGCCCTAGAAGGCATCGGGGGGAAAAAACTGAAGCTTTCTTT. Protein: CASSPRRHRGEKTEAFF.

As DNA, the CDR3 is TGTGCCAGCAGCCCCGAACCCTCGGGGGGGTATGGCTACACCTTC. Its protein product is CASSPEPSGGYGYTF. The chain carries TRBV7-3 and TRBJ1-2, with D perhaps TRBD1 (5 bases). The CDR3 spans 15 residues. Trimming shortened V by 5 bases and J by 5 bases, and 18 bases separated the two germline ends. The germline V gene encodes CDR1 SGHTA and CDR2 FQGTGA.

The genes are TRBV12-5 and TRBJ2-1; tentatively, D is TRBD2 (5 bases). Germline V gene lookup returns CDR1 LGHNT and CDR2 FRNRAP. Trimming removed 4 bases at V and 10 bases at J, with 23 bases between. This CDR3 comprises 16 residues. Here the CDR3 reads CASGSSAERLPLEQFF. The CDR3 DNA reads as TGTGCTAGTGGTTCATCAGCGGAACGCCTCCCTTTGGAGCAGTTCTTC.

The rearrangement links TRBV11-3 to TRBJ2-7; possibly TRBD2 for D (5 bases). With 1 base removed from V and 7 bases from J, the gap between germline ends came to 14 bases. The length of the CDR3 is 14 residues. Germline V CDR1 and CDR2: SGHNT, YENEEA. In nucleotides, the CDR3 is TGTGCCAGCAGCTTAGGAGGGATGCCTTATGAGCAGTACTTC. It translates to CASSLGGMPYEQYF.

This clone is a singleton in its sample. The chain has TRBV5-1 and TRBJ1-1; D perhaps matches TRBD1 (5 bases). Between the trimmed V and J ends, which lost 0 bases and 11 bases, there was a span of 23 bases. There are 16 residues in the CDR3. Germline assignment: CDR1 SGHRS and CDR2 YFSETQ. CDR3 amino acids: CASSLGGTSGFTGAFF. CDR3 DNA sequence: TGCGCCAGCAGCTTGGGGGGCACCTCAGGTTTTACTGGGGCTTTCTTT.

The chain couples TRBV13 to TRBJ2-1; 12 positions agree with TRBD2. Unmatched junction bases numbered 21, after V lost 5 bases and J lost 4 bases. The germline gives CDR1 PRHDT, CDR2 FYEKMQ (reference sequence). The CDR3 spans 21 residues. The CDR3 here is CASSATILAGGPPKRYNEQFF. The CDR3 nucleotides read TGTGCCAGCAGCGCTACCATTCTAGCGGGAGGGCCACCCAAAAGATACAATGAGCAGTTCTTC.

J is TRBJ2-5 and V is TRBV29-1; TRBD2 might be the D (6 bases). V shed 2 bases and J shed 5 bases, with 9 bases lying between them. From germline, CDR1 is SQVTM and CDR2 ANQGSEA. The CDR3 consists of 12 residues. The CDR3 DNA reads TGCAGCGTTGAATCAGGGAGGGAGACCCAGTACTTC. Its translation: CSVESGRETQYF.